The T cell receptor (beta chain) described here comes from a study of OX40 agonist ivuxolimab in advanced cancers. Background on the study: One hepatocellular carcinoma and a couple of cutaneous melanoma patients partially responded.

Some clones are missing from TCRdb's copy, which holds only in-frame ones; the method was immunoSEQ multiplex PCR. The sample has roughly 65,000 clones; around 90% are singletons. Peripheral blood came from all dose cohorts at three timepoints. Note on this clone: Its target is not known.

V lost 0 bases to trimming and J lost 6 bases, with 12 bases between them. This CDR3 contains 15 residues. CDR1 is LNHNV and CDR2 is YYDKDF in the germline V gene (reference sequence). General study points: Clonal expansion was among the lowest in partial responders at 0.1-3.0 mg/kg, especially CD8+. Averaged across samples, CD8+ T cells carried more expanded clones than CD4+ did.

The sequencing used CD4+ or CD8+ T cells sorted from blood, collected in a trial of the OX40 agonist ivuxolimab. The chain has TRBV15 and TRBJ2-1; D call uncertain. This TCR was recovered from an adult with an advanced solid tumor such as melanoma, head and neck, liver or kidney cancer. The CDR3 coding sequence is TGTGCCACCAGCAGAGATTCCCGATTTGGCAATGAGCAGTTCTTC. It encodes CATSRDSRFGNEQFF.